One sample yielded the 14 T cell receptor beta chains listed below, sequenced in a study of blood T cell repertoires in COVID-19. Assay: immunoSEQ multiplex PCR; the TCRdb copy retains only in-frame clones and omits some. Among 71,000 or so clones, roughly 83% were seen once, and the ten largest hold approximately 30%. Input material: peripheral blood. The receptor source for this set is a man between 65 and 80 years old with acute or convalescent COVID-19.

The CDR3 here is CASQGAGGMNEQFF. CDR3 DNA sequence: TGTGCCAGCCAGGGAGCAGGGGGTATGAATGAGCAGTTCTTC. The chain uses TRBV9 and TRBJ2-1; 7 positions match TRBD1. Losses at the gene ends were 7 bases for V and 7 bases for J; bases not matched to a gene: 11. CDR3 length: 14 residues. Germline lookup yields CDR1 SGDLS and CDR2 YYNGEE.

This chain uses TRBV7-2 with TRBJ2-2; D might be TRBD1 (6 bases). Deletions cut 5 bases from V and 0 bases from J, with 10 bases between. Germline values: CDR1 SGHTA, CDR2 FQGNSA. The CDR3 totals 15 residues. CDR3 in amino acids: CASSKTGPNTGELFF. The CDR3 nucleotides read TGTGCCAGCAGCAAGACAGGACCGAACACCGGGGAGCTGTTTTTT. Using reference TRBV7-2 and TRBJ2-2 for the parts outside the CDR3, the full variable domain is GAGVSQSPSNKVTEKGKDVELRCDPISGHTALYWYRQSLGQGLEFLIYFQGNSAPDKSGLPSDRFSAERTGGSVSTLTIQRTQQEDSAVYLCASSKTGPNTGELFFGEGSRLTVL.

CDR3 region: CASSIVRTSGSREQYF. CDR3 DNA sequence: TGTGCCAGTAGTATAGTACGGACTAGCGGGAGTCGAGAGCAGTACTTC. This rearrangement joins TRBV19 to TRBJ2-7; 13 nucleotides match TRBD2. The CDR3 covers 16 residues. Germline V gene lookup returns CDR1 LNHDA and CDR2 SQIVND (reference sequence). V was clipped by 1 base and J by 7 bases; unmatched bases: 7.

The chain employs TRBV5-4 and TRBJ2-3, with TRBD1 identical over 7 bases. V dropped 3 bases and J dropped 5; count of bases not matched to a gene: 6. This CDR3 comprises 14 residues. CDR1 SGHNT and CDR2 YYREEE come from the germline V gene (reference sequence). The CDR3 sequence is CASSSGTELDTQYF. The CDR3 DNA is TGTGCCAGCAGCTCGGGGACAGAGCTAGATACGCAGTATTTT.

This clone was observed once. V usage is TRBV23-1 and J usage is TRBJ2-7; 15 positions match TRBD2. TRBV23-1 falls under the ORF class, with uncertain function. The CDR3 loop spans 21 amino acids. V lost 4 bases, J lost 3 bases, and 19 bases stayed unmatched. The CDR3 region is CASSPRTSGRVGPKPLYEQYF. The CDR3 DNA reads TGCGCCAGCAGTCCGCGGACTAGCGGGAGGGTTGGCCCCAAACCCCTCTACGAGCAGTACTTC.

The rearrangement uses TRBV30 and TRBJ2-7; D is possibly TRBD2 (5 bases). Trimming stripped 2 bases from V and 0 bases from J, with 14 bases between. From germline, CDR1 is GTSNPN and CDR2 SVGIG (reference sequence). The CDR3 runs 15 residues. The CDR3 loop reads CAWSWPSGGSYEQYF. The CDR3 nucleotides read TGTGCCTGGAGTTGGCCAAGCGGAGGCTCCTACGAGCAGTACTTC.

The chain recombines TRBV6-1 with TRBJ2-7, with 7 positions matching TRBD1. The CDR3 loop spans 14 amino acids. Germline CDR1 reads MNHNS; CDR2 reads SASEGT. The trim removed 2 bases at V and 2 bases at J, leaving 3 bases unmatched. The CDR3 DNA sequence: TGTGCCAGCAGTGAATTGGACAGGACCTACGAGCAGTACTTC. It codes for CASSELDRTYEQYF.

The chain uses TRBV5-6 and TRBJ1-2, with a possible D match to TRBD1 (5 bases). Per the germline V gene, CDR1 is SGHDT and CDR2 is YYEEEE. V lost 5 bases and J 7 bases, leaving 9 bases between the germline ends. The CDR3 has 11 amino acids. Here the CDR3 reads CASRFGGGYTF. The CDR3 DNA follows: TGTGCCAGCAGATTCGGGGGTGGCTACACCTTC. The variable domain in full, with the rest retrieved from reference TRBV5-6 and TRBJ1-2, is DAGVTQSPTHLIKTRGQQVTLRCSPKSGHDTVSWYQQALGQGPQFIFQYYEEEERQRGNFPDRFSGHQFPNYSSELNVNALLLGDSALYLCASRFGGGYTFGSGTRLTVV.

The chain couples TRBV19 to TRBJ1-5; D not certain. Germline CDR1 and CDR2: LNHDA and SQIVND (reference sequence). The V end was cut by 4 bases, the J end by 2 bases, with 9 bases between. The CDR3 has 14 amino acids. In nucleotides, the CDR3 is TGTGCCAGTAGTACCGGGGTTCGCAATCAGCCCCAGCATTTT. Its protein product is CASSTGVRNQPQHF.

The genes are TRBV24-1 and TRBJ1-1; D unresolved. V lost 2 bases, J lost 3 bases, and 12 bases lay in between. Germline V gene data show CDR1 as KGHDR and CDR2 as SFDVKD. The CDR3 loop spans 15 amino acids. This CDR3 reads CATSDSREGDTEAFF. The CDR3 DNA follows: TGTGCCACCAGTGATTCTCGAGAGGGCGACACTGAAGCTTTCTTT.

The V gene is TRBV13, the J gene TRBJ2-1; 14 nucleotides align to TRBD2. CDR1 is PRHDT, CDR2 FYEKMQ, per germline (reference sequence). V was clipped by 4 bases and J by 9 bases; unmatched bases: 8. This CDR3 contains 16 residues. In DNA, the CDR3 is TGTGCCAGCAGCTCTGGGACTAGCGGGAGAGATAGTGAGCAGTTCTTC. Translated, it gives CASSSGTSGRDSEQFF.

This rearrangement joins TRBV4-1 to TRBJ2-7; TRBD1 matches at 9 bases. The CDR3 is made up of 19 amino acids. J gave up 2 bases and V 1 base, and 15 bases lay outside the gene matches. Germline CDR1 MGHRA, CDR2 YSYEKL. This CDR3 reads CASSQVGGRDREKPYEQYF. The CDR3 coding sequence is TGCGCCAGCAGCCAAGTGGGTGGAAGGGACAGGGAAAAACCCTACGAGCAGTACTTC.

The rearrangement joins TRBV7-3 to TRBJ1-4; D unclear. Trimming left V 3 bases short and J 5 bases short, with 13 bases between. The CDR3 runs to 15 residues. The germline CDR1 and CDR2 sequences are SGHTA and FQGTGA. The CDR3: CASSFSGSENEKLFF. The CDR3 coding sequence is TGTGCCAGCAGCTTCTCCGGGTCAGAAAATGAAAAACTGTTTTTT.

The chain carries TRBV10-3 and TRBJ2-7, with TRBD2 matching 11 bases. V shed 3 bases and J 2 bases; nucleotides not matched to a gene: 9. This CDR3 has 17 residues. The germline V gene encodes CDR1 ENHRY and CDR2 SYGVKD. This chain's CDR3 is CAISDMLAGGRTYEQYF. CDR3 nucleotide sequence: TGTGCCATCAGTGATATGTTAGCGGGAGGGAGGACCTACGAGCAGTACTTC.